This T cell receptor (beta chain) is from a study of blood T cells in healthy people across ages. For the second PCR, which ran for about 6 to 11 cycles, a sample-barcoded 5' primer and a J-beta primer mix were used. Every cDNA molecule bore a tag from a template-switch adaptor containing 12 random nucleotides. TCRdb analysed the 5' RACE reads with MiXCR anew, one entry per CDR3 protein. The sample carries more than 1.4 million distinct CDR3 sequences, 42% recorded once. The CDR3 loop spans 18 amino acids. Sequenced input: blood. The receptor was derived from a woman under 30 in good health. This chain uses TRBV21-1 with TRBJ1-4; TRBD1, as called in the table, went unchecked against the DNA. TRBV21-1 is designated a pseudogene. The CDR3 coding sequence is TGTGCCAGCAGCAAAGGGCGACAGCCCCCAATCCCCAATGAAAAACTGTTTTTT. Amino acid sequence: CASSKGRQPPIPNEKLFF.